The T cell receptor beta chain under discussion was sequenced for a study of cytomegalovirus exposure and HLA in healthy donors (dated by TCRdb to 2016 to 2017). As for the study more broadly: In an earlier analysis of fewer than 750 of the donors, approximately 300 Gb of sequence data and 117 million unique TCR beta sequences from approximately 180 million T cells were reported. Donor age, sex, ethnicity and CMV serostatus were compiled alongside the repertoire data. An earlier analysis of approximately 640 of the donors applied high-throughput TCR beta sequencing to assess whether each TCR beta V gene segment acted as functional or pseudogenic. Of the 350 to 400 genotyped donors, around 81% fell in the genetic ancestry cluster associated with self-reported Caucasian donors. HLA typing included class I and class II loci at four-digit resolution. Roughly five DR-DQ haplotypes were handled as single units for association and clustering, since linkage in the cohort was strong. The study profiled the T cell repertoires of some 610 subjects by immunosequencing and related them to cytomegalovirus serostatus. All discovery cohort repertoires had been generated using a single sequencing platform. Along with the roughly 700-subject first cohort, a separate validation cohort of around 120 different subjects was used. To study patterns of TCR occurrence, a later analysis re-analyzed previously published TCR beta repertoires from hundreds of donors and added high-resolution HLA genotyping. Among 300 to 500 genotyped donors of the cohort, an average of approximately 220,000 unique TCR beta nucleotide sequences was sequenced per donor, of which about 19% were non-productive. An early release covering just under 650 HLA-typed donors comprised about 300 gigabases of sequencing data and tens of millions of unique TCR sequences. Typing coverage varied by locus: roughly 629-640 donors for A, B, C, DRB1 and DQB1; roughly 520 for DQA1; around 610 for DPA1; approximately 450 for DPB1. A later genetic analysis took genome-wide SNP genotypes for about 65% of the 666 donors and used that subset as a discovery cohort. Rather than using new phenotypic data, the later analysis identified candidate immune exposures from TCR beta sequences and from how often those sequences occurred across donors. To predict cytomegalovirus infection status, the study brought together high-throughput TCR immunosequencing, statistical association of individual TCRs with disease status, and machine learning. The study was designed to test whether signatures of past pathogen exposure could be identified by cataloging public T cell receptors. What the study reported, not specific to this receptor: According to the authors, the approach could potentially be generalized to other disease states and immunological phenotypes. A later analysis found that most CMV-associated TCR beta chains appeared HLA-restricted, with HLA associations seemingly driven largely by CMV exposure. In a later genetic analysis, fewer N-insertions in productive TCRs were reported among donors in an Asian-associated ancestry cluster than the roughly 700-donor mean. Immune exposure information for the cohort was limited to CMV serostatus. While some public TCRs were present in many individuals, most TCR sequences turned up only very rarely across donors. Because HLA typing was missing for some donors at each locus, association tests included only the typed subset. A cluster of highly shared sequence variants was judged likely to be a technical artifact of the sequencing pipeline. In the study, around 150 TCR beta chains were listed as associated with cytomegalovirus. In an earlier analysis of roughly 560 of the donors, most TCR beta V segments were observed in productive rearrangements about 90% or about 30% of the time, broadly matching IMGT annotations. Around 16 rarely observed V segments, including chromosome 9 orphons, were excluded from the earlier analysis of almost 600 of the donors because counts were too low. The classifier was reported to diagnose cytomegalovirus status with high specificity and sensitivity in both the original cohort and the validation cohort. A further reported finding was that TCR beta sequences accurately predicted the HLA-A and HLA-B alleles for most subjects in the first cohort. When HLA alleles, especially DR and DQ, strongly co-occurred, TCR associations were difficult to assign to individual alleles. Roughly uniform sequencing depth across donors was assumed in presence/absence analyses, although this assumption may not hold. Linkage disequilibrium might explain the correlated functional status among segregating V segments, but an unknown experimental factor could not be ruled out. Because the 87-base-pair reads could not distinguish some IMGT-functional V segments, including TRBV6-2 and TRBV6-3, those segments were excluded. A later analysis found that TCR association rates varied across HLA loci, with DRB1 alleles showing the most associated TCRs and HLA-C alleles the fewest. In vitro tests confirmed that a few of the cytomegalovirus-associated TCR beta chains recognize cytomegalovirus antigens. An association between a missense DCLRE1C variant and V-gene and J-gene trimming of TCR beta chains was found in a later genetic analysis and replicated in an independent cohort. Several of the top co-occurrence clusters appeared to be linked to parvovirus B19, influenza, CMV and Epstein-Barr virus, according to a later analysis. In a later analysis, around 17,000 TCR beta sequences were associated with specific HLA alleles at a false discovery rate of 0.05. Only TCR beta chains were sequenced in this cohort, and the absence of alpha or paired-chain data limited detectable features. A later analysis found that HLA-associated TCR beta chains were more clonally expanded and had lower generation probabilities than equally common non-associated chains.

The cohort comprised more than 550 healthy bone marrow donors. Cohort members were all nominally healthy when sampled, although unrecorded immune exposures were likely present. Of the approximately 700 cohort members, almost 300 had positive CMV serostatus and roughly 350 had negative CMV serostatus, and CMV serostatus was not recorded for the donor. Every donor gave a peripheral blood sample, and the peripheral blood mononuclear cells from that sample were used for TCR beta sequencing. The Qiagen DNeasy Blood Extraction Kit was used to extract genomic DNA from the blood cell samples. Receptor libraries were prepared by the immunoSEQ multiplex PCR assay. A mixture of 60 forward primers for TCR Vbeta segments and 13 reverse primers for TCR Jbeta segments was used in the multiplex PCR. The CDR3 region of rearranged TCR beta genes was amplified from genomic DNA by a multiplex PCR assay. Amplified TCR beta libraries were sequenced as 87-base-pair reads on the Illumina HiSeq System. As for how the authors treated the data: A later analysis counted around 72 million unique TCR beta chains across the 666 repertoires, and roughly 9.9 million of these chains were shared by at least two donors. Raw reads were error-corrected and collapsed into unique sequences by a nearest-neighbor algorithm in which closely related sequences were merged to remove PCR and sequencing errors. Alignment of CDR3 sequences to IMGT reference sequences was used to assign V, D and J gene segments. Each retained sequence needed at least a six-nucleotide match to both a V gene segment and a J gene segment. Rearrangements were called productive when the CDR3 lacked stop codons and stayed in frame with V and J; all others were non-productive. CDR3 was defined according to IMGT convention as the region running from the second conserved V-encoded cysteine to the conserved J-encoded phenylalanine. Sequences without an unambiguous match to a single V gene segment were excluded from the earlier analysis of 450 to 750 of the donors. An earlier analysis of a few hundred of the donors called V segments functional above 56.7% productive rearrangements and segregating when the between-donor standard deviation exceeded 5%. To diagnose cytomegalovirus status from the catalog of TCR beta chain sequences, a statistical classification framework was built. V and J gene assignment, in a later analysis, came from comparing TCR nucleotide sequences with IMGT/GENE-DB human TR gene sequences. The TCRdist pipeline was used in a later analysis to assign CDR3 sequences and most-parsimonious VDJ recombination scenarios. In a later analysis, each TCR beta chain was defined by its CDR3 amino acid sequence together with its V-gene family, and reads without a unique V-gene family were excluded. A later analysis removed several hundred highly shared, low-generation-probability nucleotide sequences to deal with suspected cross-contamination and a sequencing artifact. For each public chain, a later analysis derived a clonal expansion index from normalized ranks of inferred template counts within each repertoire. A later analysis computed generation probabilities with a VDJ recombination model fitted to out-of-frame rearrangements, and checked the results against IGoR. Hypergeometric tests were used in a later analysis to score TCR-TCR, TCR-HLA and TCR-CMV co-occurrence, with a repertoire-size bias correction applied to the TCR pairs. To estimate false discovery rates, a later analysis permuted the HLA or CMV assignments 20 times. In a later analysis, co-occurring TCRs were grouped using DBSCAN, with TCRdist sequence similarity added in when clustering inside HLA-allele-positive subsets. For co-occurrence clustering, repertoires with fewer than 30,000 or more than 120,000 public chains were excluded, along with 4 to 6 repertoires with anomalous nucleotide sharing. TCRdb retrieved this table from immuneACCESS and kept in-frame rearrangements only. Not all clones are present; in checked studies, unresolved V genes account for under half, and no reason is known for the remainder. The DNA gave D and trimming, while V, J and clone size come from that table. Here the sample has about 43,000 clones; roughly 60% occur a single time. The ten top clones hold about 8.5% of the sample.

About this clone itself: Its antigen is still unknown. Base qualities are missing; no much larger clone stands one base away.

The cysteine opens and the phenylalanine closes a CDR3 of 14 amino acids. Of the read, only the CDR3 DNA is kept; its 42 bases are in frame from base 1. Per the germline V gene (reference sequence), SGHNT is the CDR1 and YYREEE is the CDR2. Deletion took 0 bases off V and 5 bases off J, with a span of 11 bases between the germline ends. This sequence was found in a human donor in good health. The sequence joins TRBV5-4 to TRBJ2-5; D gene: possibly TRBD1, on 7 matching bases. The sample taken for sequencing was PBMCs. This receptor carries the CDR3 CASSLGQGGETQYF. In nucleotides, the sequence is TGTGCCAGCAGCTTGGGACAGGGAGGCGAGACCCAGTACTTC.